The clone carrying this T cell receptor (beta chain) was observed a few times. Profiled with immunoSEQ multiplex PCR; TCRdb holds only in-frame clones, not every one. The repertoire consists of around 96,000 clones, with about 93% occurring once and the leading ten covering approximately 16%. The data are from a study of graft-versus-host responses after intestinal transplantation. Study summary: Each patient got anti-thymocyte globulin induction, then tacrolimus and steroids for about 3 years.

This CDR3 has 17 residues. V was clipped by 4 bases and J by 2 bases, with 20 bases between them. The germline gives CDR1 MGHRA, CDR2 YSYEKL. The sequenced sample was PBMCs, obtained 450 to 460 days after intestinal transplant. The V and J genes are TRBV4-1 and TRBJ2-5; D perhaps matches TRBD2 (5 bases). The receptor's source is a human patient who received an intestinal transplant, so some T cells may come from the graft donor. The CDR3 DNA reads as TGCGCCAGCAGCCCCGGACTGACTCTGGGGAATCAAGAGACCCAGTACTTC. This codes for CASSPGLTLGNQETQYF.